This T cell receptor beta chain was profiled in a study of T cell changes during pregnancy in multiple sclerosis. Clones were read by immunoSEQ multiplex PCR, and TCRdb kept only the in-frame ones, dropping some. Among about 51,000 clones listed, about 92% were seen once. V was pared by 2 bases and J by 6 bases, with 15 bases of the junction left unmatched. The CDR3 covers 17 residues. In germline, CDR1 is SGDLS, CDR2 YYNGEE. The V gene is TRBV9, the J gene TRBJ1-2; 8 bases are shared with TRBD1. This receptor was obtained from a female donor with multiple sclerosis, enrolled in a pregnancy study. The input for sequencing was peripheral blood, taken in the second trimester of pregnancy. The CDR3 here is CASSVGQGGTLRNGYTF. The CDR3 DNA sequence: TGTGCCAGCAGCGTTGGACAGGGCGGGACCTTAAGGAATGGCTACACCTTC.